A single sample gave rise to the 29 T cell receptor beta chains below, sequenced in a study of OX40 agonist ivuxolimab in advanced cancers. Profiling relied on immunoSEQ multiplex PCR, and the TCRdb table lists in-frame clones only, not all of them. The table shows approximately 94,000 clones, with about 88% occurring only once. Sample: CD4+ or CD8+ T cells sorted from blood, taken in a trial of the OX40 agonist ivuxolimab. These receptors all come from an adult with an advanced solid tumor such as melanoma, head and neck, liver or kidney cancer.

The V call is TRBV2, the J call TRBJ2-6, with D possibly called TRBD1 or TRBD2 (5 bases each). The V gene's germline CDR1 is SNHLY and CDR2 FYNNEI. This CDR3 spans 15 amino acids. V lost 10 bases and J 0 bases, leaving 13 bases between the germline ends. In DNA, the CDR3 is TGTGCCACCATGGGGGATAACTCTGGGGCCAACGTCCTGACTTTC. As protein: CATMGDNSGANVLTF.

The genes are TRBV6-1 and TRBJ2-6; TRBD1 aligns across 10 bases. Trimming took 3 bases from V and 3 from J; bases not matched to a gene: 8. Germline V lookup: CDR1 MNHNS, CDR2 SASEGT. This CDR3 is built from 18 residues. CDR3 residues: CASSDKRTGGGGANVLTF. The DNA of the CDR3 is TGTGCCAGCAGTGACAAACGGACAGGGGGTGGTGGGGCCAACGTCCTGACTTTC.

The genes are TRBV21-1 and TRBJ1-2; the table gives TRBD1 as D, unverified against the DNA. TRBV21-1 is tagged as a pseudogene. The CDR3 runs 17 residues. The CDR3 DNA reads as TGTGCCAGCAGTATACCGACGCCTCGACATGCGATCTATGGCTACACCTTC. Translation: CASSIPTPRHAIYGYTF.

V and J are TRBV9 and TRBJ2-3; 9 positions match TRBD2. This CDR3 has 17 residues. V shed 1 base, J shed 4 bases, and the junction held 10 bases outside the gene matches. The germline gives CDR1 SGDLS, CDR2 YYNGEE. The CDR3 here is CASSVTFAGGNADTQYF. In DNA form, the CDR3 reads TGTGCCAGCAGCGTAACGTTCGCGGGGGGGAATGCAGATACGCAGTATTTT. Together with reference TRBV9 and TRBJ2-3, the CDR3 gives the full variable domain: DSGVTQTPKHLITATGQRVTLRCSPRSGDLSVYWYQQSLDQGLQFLIQYYNGEERAKGNILERFSAQQFPDLHSELNLSSLELGDSALYFCASSVTFAGGNADTQYFGPGTRLTVL.

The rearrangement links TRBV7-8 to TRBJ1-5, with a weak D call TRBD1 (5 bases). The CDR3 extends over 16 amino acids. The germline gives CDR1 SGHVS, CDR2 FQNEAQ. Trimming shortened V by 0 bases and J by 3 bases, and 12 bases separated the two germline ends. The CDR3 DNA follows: TGTGCCAGCAGCTTAGCACAGGCAGCACCCAATCAGCCCCAGCATTTT. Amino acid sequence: CASSLAQAAPNQPQHF.

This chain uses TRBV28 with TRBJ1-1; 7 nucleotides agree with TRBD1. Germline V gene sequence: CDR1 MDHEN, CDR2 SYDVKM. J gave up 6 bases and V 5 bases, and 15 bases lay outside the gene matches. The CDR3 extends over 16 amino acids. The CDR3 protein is CASSPRGAGGFAEAFF. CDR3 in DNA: TGTGCCAGCAGTCCAAGGGGGGCAGGGGGTTTCGCTGAAGCTTTCTTT. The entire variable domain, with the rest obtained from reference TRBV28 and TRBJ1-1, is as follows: DVKVTQSSRYLVKRTGEKVFLECVQDMDHENMFWYRQDPGLGLRLIYFSYDVKMKEKGDIPEGYSVSREKKERFSLILESASTNQTSMYLCASSPRGAGGFAEAFFGQGTRLTVV.

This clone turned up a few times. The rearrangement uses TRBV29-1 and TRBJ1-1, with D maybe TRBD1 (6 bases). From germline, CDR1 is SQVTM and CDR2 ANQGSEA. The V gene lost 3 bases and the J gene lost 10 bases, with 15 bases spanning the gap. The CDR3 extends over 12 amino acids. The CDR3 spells CSVESGGARAFF. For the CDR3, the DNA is TGCAGCGTTGAGTCGGGGGGGGCAAGAGCTTTCTTT.

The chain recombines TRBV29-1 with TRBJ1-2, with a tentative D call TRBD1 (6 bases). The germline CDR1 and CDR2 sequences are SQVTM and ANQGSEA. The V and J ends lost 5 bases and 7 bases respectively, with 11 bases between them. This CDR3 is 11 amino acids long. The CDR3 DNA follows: TGCAGCGTTCGGGGGGCTCTTGGCTACACCTTC. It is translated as CSVRGALGYTF.

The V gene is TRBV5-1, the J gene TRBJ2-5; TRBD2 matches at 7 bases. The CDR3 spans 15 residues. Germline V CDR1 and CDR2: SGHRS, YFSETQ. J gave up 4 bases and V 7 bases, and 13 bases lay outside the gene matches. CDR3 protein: CASLHGGIRGETQYF. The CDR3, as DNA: TGCGCCAGCCTCCACGGGGGGATAAGGGGAGAGACCCAGTACTTC.

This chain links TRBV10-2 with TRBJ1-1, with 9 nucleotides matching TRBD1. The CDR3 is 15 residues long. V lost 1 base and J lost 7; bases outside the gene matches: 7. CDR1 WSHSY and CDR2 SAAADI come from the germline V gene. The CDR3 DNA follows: TGCGCCAGCAGTGAGTTGGACAGGGGTATGAGTGAAGCTTTCTTT. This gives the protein CASSELDRGMSEAFF.

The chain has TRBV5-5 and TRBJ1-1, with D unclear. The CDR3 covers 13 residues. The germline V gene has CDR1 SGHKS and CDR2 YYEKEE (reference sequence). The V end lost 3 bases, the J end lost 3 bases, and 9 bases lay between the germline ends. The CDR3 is CASSWAGYTEAFF. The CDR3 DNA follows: TGTGCCAGCAGCTGGGCGGGGTACACTGAAGCTTTCTTT.

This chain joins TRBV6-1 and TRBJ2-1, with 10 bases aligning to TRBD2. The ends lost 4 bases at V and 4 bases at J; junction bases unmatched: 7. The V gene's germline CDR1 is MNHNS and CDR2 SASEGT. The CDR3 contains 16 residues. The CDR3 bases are TGTGCCAGCAGTGGACCTCTAGCGGGAGAGTACAATGAGCAGTTCTTC. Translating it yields CASSGPLAGEYNEQFF.

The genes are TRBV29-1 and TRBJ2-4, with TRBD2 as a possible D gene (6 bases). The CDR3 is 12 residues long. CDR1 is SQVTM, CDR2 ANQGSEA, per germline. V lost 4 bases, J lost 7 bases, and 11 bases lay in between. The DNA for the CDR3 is TGCAGCGTTGGACTAGAGAGGAACATTCAGTACTTC. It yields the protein CSVGLERNIQYF.

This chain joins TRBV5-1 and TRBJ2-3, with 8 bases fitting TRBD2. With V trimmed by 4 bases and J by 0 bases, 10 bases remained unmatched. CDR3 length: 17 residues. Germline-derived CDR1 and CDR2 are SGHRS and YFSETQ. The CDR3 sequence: CASSRRSSGTSTDTQYF. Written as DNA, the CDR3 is TGCGCCAGCAGCCGGAGAAGTAGCGGGACTAGCACAGATACGCAGTATTTT.

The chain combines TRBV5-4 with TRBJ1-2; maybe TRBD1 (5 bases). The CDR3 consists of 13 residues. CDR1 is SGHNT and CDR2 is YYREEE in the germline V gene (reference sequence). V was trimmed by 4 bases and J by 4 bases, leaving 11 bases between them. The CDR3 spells CASSLKDTYGYTF. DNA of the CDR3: TGTGCCAGCAGCCTCAAGGACACCTATGGCTACACCTTC.

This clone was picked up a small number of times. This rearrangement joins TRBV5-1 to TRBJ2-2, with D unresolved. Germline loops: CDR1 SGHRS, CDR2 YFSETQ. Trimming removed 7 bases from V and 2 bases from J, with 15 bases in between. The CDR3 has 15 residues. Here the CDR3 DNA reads TGCGCCAGCGGTTCCCGGATGGGAAACACCGGGGAGCTGTTTTTT. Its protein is CASGSRMGNTGELFF.

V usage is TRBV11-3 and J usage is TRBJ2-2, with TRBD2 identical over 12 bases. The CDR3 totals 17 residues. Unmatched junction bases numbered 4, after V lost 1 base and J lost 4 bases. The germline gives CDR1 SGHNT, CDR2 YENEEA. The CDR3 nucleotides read TGTGCCAGCAGCTTAGCACTAGCGGGAGGTTTCACCGGGGAGCTGTTTTTT. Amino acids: CASSLALAGGFTGELFF.

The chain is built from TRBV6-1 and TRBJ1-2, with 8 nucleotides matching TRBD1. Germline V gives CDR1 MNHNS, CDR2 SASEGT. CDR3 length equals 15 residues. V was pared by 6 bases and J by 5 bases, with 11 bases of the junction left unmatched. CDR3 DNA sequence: TGTGCCAGCAGCACTGGACAGGGATTATCGTATGGCTACACCTTC. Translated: CASSTGQGLSYGYTF.

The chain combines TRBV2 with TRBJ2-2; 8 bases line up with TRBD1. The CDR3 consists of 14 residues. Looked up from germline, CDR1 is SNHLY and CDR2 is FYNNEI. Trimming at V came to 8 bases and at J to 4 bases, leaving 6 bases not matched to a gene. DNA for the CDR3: TGTGCCAGCGATACAGGGGGTGGCACCGGGGAGCTGTTTTTT. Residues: CASDTGGGTGELFF.

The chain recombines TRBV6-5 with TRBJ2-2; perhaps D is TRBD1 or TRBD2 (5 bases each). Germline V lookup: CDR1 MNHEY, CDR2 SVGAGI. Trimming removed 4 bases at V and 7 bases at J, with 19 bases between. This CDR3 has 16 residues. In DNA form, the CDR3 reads TGTGCCAGCAGTTCCGGGGCCGGAGTGGTCAGCGGGGAGCTGTTTTTT. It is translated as CASSSGAGVVSGELFF.

CDR3 sequence reads: CASSLGTGNHEQYF. The CDR3, as DNA: TGTGCCAGCAGCCTCGGGACAGGGAACCACGAGCAGTACTTC. V is TRBV25-1 and J is TRBJ2-7, with 9 bases fitting TRBD1. Germline lookup yields CDR1 MGHDK and CDR2 SYGVNS. V lost 6 bases to trimming and J lost 5 bases; unmatched junction nucleotides: 8. This CDR3 spans 14 amino acids.

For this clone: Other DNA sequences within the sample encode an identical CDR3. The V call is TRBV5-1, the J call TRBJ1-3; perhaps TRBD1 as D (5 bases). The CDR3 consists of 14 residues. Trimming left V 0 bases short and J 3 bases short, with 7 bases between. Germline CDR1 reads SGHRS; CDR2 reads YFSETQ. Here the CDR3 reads CASSLGGSGNTIYF. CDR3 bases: TGCGCCAGCAGCTTGGGGGGGAGTGGAAACACCATATATTTT.

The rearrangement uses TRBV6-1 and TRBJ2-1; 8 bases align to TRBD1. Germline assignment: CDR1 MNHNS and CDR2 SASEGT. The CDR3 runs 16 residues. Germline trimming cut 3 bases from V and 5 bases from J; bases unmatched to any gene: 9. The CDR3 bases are TGTGCCAGCAGTGAGAAGACAGGGGCGACCCACAATGAGCAGTTCTTC. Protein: CASSEKTGATHNEQFF.

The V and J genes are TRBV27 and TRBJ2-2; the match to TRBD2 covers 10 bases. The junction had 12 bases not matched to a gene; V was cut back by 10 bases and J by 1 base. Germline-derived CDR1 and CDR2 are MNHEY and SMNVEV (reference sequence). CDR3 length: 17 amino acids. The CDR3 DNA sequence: TGTGCCACCCTTAAAAGGACTAGCGGAATGAACACCGGGGAGCTGTTTTTT. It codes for CATLKRTSGMNTGELFF.

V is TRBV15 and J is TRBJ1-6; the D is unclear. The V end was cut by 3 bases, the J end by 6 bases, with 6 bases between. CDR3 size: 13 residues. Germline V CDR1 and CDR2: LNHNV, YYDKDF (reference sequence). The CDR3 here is CATSRGRNSPLHF. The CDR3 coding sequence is TGTGCCACCAGCAGGGGTCGTAATTCACCCCTCCACTTT.

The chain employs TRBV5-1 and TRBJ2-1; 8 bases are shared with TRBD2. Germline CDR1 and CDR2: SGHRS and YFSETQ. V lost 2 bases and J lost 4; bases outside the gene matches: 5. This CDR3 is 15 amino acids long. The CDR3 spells CASSFRAGAYNEQFF. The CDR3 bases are TGCGCCAGCAGCTTTCGAGCGGGGGCATACAATGAGCAGTTCTTC.

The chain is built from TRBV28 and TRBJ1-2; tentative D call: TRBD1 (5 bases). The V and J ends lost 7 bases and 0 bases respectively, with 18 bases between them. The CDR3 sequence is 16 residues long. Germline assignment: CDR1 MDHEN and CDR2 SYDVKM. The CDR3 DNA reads TGTGCCAGCAACGATCCCAGGGCAGCAACTAACTATGGCTACACCTTC. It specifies CASNDPRAATNYGYTF.

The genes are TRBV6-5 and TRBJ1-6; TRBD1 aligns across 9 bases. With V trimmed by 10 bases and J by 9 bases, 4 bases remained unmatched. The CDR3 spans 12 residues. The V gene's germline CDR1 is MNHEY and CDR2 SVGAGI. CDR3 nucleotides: TGTGCCACCGGGACAGGGACTTCACCCCTCCACTTT. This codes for CATGTGTSPLHF.

The CDR3 here is CASSQEGQGRTRGIGLFF. The CDR3 DNA reads TGCGCCAGCAGCCAAGAAGGACAGGGGAGGACCAGGGGCATTGGACTGTTTTTT. The chain carries TRBV4-1 and TRBJ1-4; 9 positions match TRBD1. The V segment lost 0 bases and the J segment 13 bases; nucleotides outside the gene matches: 18. CDR3 size: 18 residues. The V gene's germline CDR1 is MGHRA and CDR2 YSYEKL.